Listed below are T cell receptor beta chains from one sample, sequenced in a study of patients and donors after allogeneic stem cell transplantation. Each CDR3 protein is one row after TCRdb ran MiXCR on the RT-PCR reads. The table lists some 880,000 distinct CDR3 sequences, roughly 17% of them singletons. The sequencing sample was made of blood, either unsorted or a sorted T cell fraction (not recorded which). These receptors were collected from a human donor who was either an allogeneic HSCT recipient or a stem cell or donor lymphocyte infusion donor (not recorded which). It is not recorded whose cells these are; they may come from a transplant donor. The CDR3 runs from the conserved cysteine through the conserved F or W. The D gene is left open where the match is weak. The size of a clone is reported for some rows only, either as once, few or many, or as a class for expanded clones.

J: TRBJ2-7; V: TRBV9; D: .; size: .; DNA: TGTGCCAGCAGCGTAGCGTCAAGGTCCTACGAGCAGTACTTC; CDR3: CASSVASRSYEQYF
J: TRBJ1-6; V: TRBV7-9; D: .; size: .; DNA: TGTGCCAGCAGCTTAGGCCAGGAAGTCGCATTCCCCCTCCACTTT; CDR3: CASSLGQEVAFPLHF
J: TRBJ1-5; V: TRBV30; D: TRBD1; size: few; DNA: TGTGCCTGGAGTTCGATCCTCGGACAGGAGACAACTCAGCCCCAGCATTTT; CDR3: CAWSSILGQETTQPQHF
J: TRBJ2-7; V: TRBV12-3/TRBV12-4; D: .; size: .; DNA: TGTGCCAGCACCAAAAAACGTGGCAAGACCTACGAGCAGTACTTC; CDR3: CASTKKRGKTYEQYF
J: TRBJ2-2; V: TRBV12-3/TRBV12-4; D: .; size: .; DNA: TGTGCCAGCGAACTTAGGGGGGCAAACACCGGGGAGCTGTTTTTT; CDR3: CASELRGANTGELFF
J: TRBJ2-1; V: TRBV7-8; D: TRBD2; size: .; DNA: TGTGCCAGCAGGCCCTTAAGCGGGACCCTTAACAATGAGCAGTTCTTC; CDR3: CASRPLSGTLNNEQFF
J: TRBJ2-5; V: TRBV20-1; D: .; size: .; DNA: TGCAGTGCTCCGCCAGGGTCAGAGACCCAGTACTTC; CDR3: CSAPPGSETQYF
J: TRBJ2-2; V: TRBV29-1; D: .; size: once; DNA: TGCAGCGTTACAGGGAGGGGAACCGGGGAGCTGTTTTTT; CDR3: CSVTGRGTGELFF
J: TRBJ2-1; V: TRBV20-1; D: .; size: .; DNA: TGCAGTGCTAGAGGAGGGGTAGCGCCTTACAATGAGCAGTTCTTC; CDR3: CSARGGVAPYNEQFF
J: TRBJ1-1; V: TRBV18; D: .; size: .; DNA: TGTGCCAGCTCACCACTGTTGCAGAACACTGAAGCTTTCTTT; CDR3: CASSPLLQNTEAFF
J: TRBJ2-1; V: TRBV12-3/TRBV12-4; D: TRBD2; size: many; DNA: TGTGCCAGCGCCCTAGGGACGGAGTTTGGACTAGCCTACAATGAGCAGTTCTTC; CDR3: CASALGTEFGLAYNEQFF
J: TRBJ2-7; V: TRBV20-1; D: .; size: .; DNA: TGCAGTGCTAGGGGTAATACCGGGCCGCGGCCCGACTACGAGCAGTACTTC; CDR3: CSARGNTGPRPDYEQYF
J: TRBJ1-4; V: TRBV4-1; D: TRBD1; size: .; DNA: TGCGCCAGCAGCCAAGAATCAGGGGGCCTTAATGAAAAACTGTTTTTT; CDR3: CASSQESGGLNEKLFF
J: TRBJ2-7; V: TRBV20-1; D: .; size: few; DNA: TGCAGTGCTGCCCAGAGGGGCATTGTTAGTTACGAGCAGTACTTC; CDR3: CSAAQRGIVSYEQYF
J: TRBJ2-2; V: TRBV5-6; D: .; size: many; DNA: TGTGCCAGCAGCTCTCACTCGCCAACCGGGGAGCTGTTTTTT; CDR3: CASSSHSPTGELFF
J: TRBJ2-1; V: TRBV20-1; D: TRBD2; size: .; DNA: TGCAGTGCTAGAGGGTCGTTAGCGGGGGGGCATGAGCAGTTCTTC; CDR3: CSARGSLAGGHEQFF
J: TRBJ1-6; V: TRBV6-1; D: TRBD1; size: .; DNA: TGTGCCAGCACCCCCGTGGACAGGGTCAATTCACCCCTCCACTTT; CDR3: CASTPVDRVNSPLHF
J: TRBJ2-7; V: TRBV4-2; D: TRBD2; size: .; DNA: TGTGCCAGCAGCCAGGAAACTAGCGGTCTTAGCTCCTACGAGCAGTACTTC; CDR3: CASSQETSGLSSYEQYF
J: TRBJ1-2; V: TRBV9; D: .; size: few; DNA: TGTGCCAGCAGCGTGGGGCATAACTATGGCTACACCTTC; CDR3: CASSVGHNYGYTF
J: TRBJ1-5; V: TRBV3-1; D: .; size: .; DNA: TGTGCCAGCAGCCCCTGGGACAGCAATCAGCCCCAGCATTTT; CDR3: CASSPWDSNQPQHF
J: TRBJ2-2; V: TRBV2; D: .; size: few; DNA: TGTGCCAGCAGTGTCCAGGACGCGAACACCGGGGAGCTGTTTTTT; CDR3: CASSVQDANTGELFF
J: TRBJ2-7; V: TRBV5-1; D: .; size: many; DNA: TGCGCCAGCAGCTTGGGGGGGCCTAACTACGAGCAGTACTTC; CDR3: CASSLGGPNYEQYF
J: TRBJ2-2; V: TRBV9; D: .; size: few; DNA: TGTGCCAGCAGCGTGGACTCTTTAACCGGGGAGCTGTTTTTT; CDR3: CASSVDSLTGELFF
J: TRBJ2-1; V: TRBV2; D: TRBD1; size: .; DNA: TGTGCCAGCCTAATCAGGGGGCTAAATCCGTTCTTC; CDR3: CASLIRGLNPFF
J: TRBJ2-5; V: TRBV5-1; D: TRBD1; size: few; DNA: TGCGCCAGCAGCCAGGGACAGACCTCTGGGTCCCAGTACTTC; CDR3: CASSQGQTSGSQYF
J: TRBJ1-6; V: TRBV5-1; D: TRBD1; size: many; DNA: TGCGCCAGCAGCCCAACCACAGGGGCCAATTCACCCCTCCACTTT; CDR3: CASSPTTGANSPLHF
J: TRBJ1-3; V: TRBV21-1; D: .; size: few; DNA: TGTGCCAGCAGCAAGTCCCTGCCAGGGAGAAACACCATATATTTT; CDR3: CASSKSLPGRNTIYF
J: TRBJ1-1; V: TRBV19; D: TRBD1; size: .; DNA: TGTGCCAGTAGTATCTTAGGACAGGGCAGGACTGAAGCTTTCTTT; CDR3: CASSILGQGRTEAFF
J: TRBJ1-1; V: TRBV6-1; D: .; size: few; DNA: TGTGCCAGCAGAAGAGCGAGGGACACTGAAGCTTTCTTT; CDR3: CASRRARDTEAFF
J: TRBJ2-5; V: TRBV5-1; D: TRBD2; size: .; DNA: TGCGCCAGCAGCTTGGGAGCCACTAGCGGGAGAGAGACCCAGTACTTC; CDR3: CASSLGATSGRETQYF
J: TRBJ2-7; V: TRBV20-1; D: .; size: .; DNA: TGCAGTGCTAGGGCCTGGCGGCTAAAAACCTACGAGCAGTACTTC; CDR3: CSARAWRLKTYEQYF
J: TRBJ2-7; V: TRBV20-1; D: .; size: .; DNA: TGCAGTGCTAACCCGGGACACCCGAGCTCCTACGAGCAGTACTTC; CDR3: CSANPGHPSSYEQYF
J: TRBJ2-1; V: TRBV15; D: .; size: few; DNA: TGTGCCACCAGCAGAGGGGATGAGCAGTTCTTC; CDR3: CATSRGDEQFF
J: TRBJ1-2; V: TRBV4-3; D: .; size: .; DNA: TGCGCCAGCAGCCAGAGGACAGCCGATAACTATGGCTTCACCTTC; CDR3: CASSQRTADNYGFTF
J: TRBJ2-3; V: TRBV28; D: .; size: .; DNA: TGTGCCAGCAGGGGGTCCGGAGGGCCAGATACGCAGTATTTT; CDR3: CASRGSGGPDTQYF
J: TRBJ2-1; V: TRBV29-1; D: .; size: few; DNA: TGCAGACTCGGGGGCGGAGCCTACAATGAGCAGTTCTTC; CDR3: CRLGGGAYNEQFF
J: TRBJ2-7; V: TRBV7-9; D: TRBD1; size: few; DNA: TGTGCCAGCAGCTTAGTTTCAGGGGGTCCTTCTTGGGAGCAGTACTTC; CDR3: CASSLVSGGPSWEQYF
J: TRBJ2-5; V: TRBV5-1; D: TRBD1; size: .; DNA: TGCGCCAGCAGCTTCGCATCCTCCGACAGGGACCAAGAGACCCAGTACTTC; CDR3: CASSFASSDRDQETQYF
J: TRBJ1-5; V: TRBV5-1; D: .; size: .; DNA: TGCGCCAGCAGCTTGACAGGGCTCCGGGATCAGCCCCAGCATTTT; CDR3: CASSLTGLRDQPQHF
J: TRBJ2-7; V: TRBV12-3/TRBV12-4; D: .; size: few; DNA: TGTGCGGTGGCGGGGGCGATCAACTACGAGCAGTACTTC; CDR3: CAVAGAINYEQYF
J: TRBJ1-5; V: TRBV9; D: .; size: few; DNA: TGTGCCAGCAGCGTAGATTCGGGGGGCCAAGGCTTCCAGCATTTT; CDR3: CASSVDSGGQGFQHF
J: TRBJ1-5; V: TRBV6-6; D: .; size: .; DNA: TGTGCCAGCAGTTACCCCCTGGAGCCCCAGCATTTT; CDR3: CASSYPLEPQHF
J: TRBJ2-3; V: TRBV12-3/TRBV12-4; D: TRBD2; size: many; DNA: TGTGCCAGCAGTGAGGGACTAGCGGGGGGCCGCACAGATACGCAGTATTTT; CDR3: CASSEGLAGGRTDTQYF
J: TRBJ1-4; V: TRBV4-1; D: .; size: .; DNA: TGCGCCAGCAGCCAAGGACATGGGGGGACAACTAATGAAAAACTGTTTTTT; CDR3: CASSQGHGGTTNEKLFF
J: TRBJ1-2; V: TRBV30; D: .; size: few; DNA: TGTGCCTGGAGCAGGGATCTACGGAGCTATGGCTACACCTTC; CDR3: CAWSRDLRSYGYTF
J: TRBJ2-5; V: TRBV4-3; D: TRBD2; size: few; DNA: TGCGCCAGCAGCCAGGACGTGGGACTAGGAGAGACCCAGTACTTC; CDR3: CASSQDVGLGETQYF
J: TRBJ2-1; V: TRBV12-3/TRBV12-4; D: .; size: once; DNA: TGTGCCAGCAGTCTCGGGACTCCCAATGAGCAGTTCTTC; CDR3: CASSLGTPNEQFF
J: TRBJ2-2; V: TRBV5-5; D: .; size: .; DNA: TGTGCCAGCTCGGAGGGCGGGACCACCGGGGAGCTGTTTTTT; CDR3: CASSEGGTTGELFF
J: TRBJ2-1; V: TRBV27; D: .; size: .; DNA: TGTGCCAGCAGCACCCTCCAGGGGATATACAATGAGCAGTTCTTC; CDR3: CASSTLQGIYNEQFF
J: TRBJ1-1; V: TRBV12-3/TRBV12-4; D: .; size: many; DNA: TGTGCCAGCAGTTTCGGGGGGGTGAACACTGAAGCTTTCTTT; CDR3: CASSFGGVNTEAFF
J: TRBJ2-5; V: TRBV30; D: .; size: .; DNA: TGTGCCTGGAGTGTACAGGTCCCGGTGCAGCTCCAAGAGACCCAGTACTTC; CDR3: CAWSVQVPVQLQETQYF
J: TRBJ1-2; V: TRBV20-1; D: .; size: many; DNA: TGCAGTGCTGGAGGAAAACAGGGATCCGCTCATGGCTACACCTTC; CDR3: CSAGGKQGSAHGYTF
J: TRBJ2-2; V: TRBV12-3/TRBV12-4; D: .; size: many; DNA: TGTGCCAGCGGAGGGACAGCTTCTGGCGGGGAGCTGTTTTTT; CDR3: CASGGTASGGELFF
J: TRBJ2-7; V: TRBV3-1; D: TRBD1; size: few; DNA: TGTGCCAGCAGCCAAGGGACAGGGCAGTACTTC; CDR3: CASSQGTGQYF
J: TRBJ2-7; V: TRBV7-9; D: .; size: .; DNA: TGTGCCAGCAGCTTCCAGGGACGGACTTTCTACGAGCAGTACTTC; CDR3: CASSFQGRTFYEQYF
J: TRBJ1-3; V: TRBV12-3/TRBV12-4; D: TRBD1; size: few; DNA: TGTGCCAGCAGTTCCGGGACAGGCGTTAAGGGGAACACCATATATTTT; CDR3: CASSSGTGVKGNTIYF
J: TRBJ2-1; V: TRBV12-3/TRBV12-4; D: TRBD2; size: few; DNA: TGTGCCAGCAACGCGGGAGAATCCTATGAGCAGTTCTTC; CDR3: CASNAGESYEQFF